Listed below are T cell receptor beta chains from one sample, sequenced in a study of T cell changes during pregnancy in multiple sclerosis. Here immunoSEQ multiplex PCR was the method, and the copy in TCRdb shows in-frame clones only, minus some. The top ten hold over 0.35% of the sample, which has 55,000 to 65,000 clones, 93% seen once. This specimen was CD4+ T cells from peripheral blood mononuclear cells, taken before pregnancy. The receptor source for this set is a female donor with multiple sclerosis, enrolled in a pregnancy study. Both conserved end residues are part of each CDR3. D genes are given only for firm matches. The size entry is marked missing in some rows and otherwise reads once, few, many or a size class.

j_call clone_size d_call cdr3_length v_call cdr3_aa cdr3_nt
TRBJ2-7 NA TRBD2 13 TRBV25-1 CASKAGGSYEQYF TGTGCCAGCAAAGCGGGAGGGTCCTACGAGCAGTACTTC
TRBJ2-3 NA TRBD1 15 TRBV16 CASSQRQGRTDTQYF TGTGCCAGCAGCCAAAGACAGGGACGCACAGATACGCAGTATTTT
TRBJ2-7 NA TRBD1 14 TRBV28 CASSLRQGGYEQYF TGTGCCAGCAGTCTCCGACAGGGTGGGTACGAGCAGTACTTC
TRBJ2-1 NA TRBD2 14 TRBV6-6 CASQLAGLFNEQFF TGTGCCAGCCAACTAGCGGGCCTATTCAATGAGCAGTTCTTC
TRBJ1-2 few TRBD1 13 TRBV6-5 CASSETGAYGYTF TGTGCCAGCAGTGAGACAGGGGCCTATGGCTACACCTTC
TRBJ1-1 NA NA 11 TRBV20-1 CSAREETEAFF TGCAGTGCTAGAGAGGAGACTGAAGCTTTCTTT
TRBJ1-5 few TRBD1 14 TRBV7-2 CASSPTGGNQPQHF TGTGCCAGCAGCCCGACAGGGGGCAATCAGCCCCAGCATTTT
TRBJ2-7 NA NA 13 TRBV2 CASSELQLYEQYF TGTGCCAGCAGTGAACTTCAGTTATACGAGCAGTACTTC
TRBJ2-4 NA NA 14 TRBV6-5 CASSYSGAENIQYF TGTGCCAGCAGTTACTCAGGGGCGGAAAACATTCAGTACTTC
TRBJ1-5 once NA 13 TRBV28 CASRLQVYQPQHF TGTGCCAGCAGGTTACAGGTGTATCAGCCCCAGCATTTT
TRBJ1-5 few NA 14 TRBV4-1 CASSQDQGFQPQHF TGCGCCAGCAGCCAAGACCAGGGTTTTCAGCCCCAGCATTTT
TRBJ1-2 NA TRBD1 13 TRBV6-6 CASSYQDRKGYTF TGTGCCAGCAGTTACCAGGACAGGAAAGGCTACACCTTC
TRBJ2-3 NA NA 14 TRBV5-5 CASSLDPVPDTQYF TGTGCCAGCAGCTTGGACCCAGTCCCAGATACGCAGTATTTT
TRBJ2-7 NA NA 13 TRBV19 CASSIRGHSEQYF TGTGCCAGTAGTATTCGAGGACACTCCGAGCAGTACTTC
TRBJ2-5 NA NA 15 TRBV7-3 CASSLFSAPQETQYF TGTGCCAGCAGCTTATTTAGCGCTCCTCAAGAGACCCAGTACTTC
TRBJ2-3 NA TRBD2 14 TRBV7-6 CASSLAGGTDTQYF TGTGCCAGCAGCTTAGCGGGGGGGACAGATACGCAGTATTTT
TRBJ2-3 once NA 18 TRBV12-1 CASRPRWGEKSVADTQYF TGTGCCAGCAGACCCAGGTGGGGGGAGAAGAGCGTTGCAGATACGCAGTATTTT
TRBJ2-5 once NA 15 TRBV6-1 CASSQNLDRQETQYF TGTGCCAGCAGTCAAAACCTTGACAGGCAAGAGACCCAGTACTTC
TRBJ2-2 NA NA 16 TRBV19 CASSIVSGKNTGELFF TGTGCCAGTAGTATAGTCTCGGGAAAGAACACCGGGGAGCTGTTTTTT
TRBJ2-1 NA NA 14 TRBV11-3 CASSLTAGNLEQFF TGTGCCAGCAGCTTGACGGCGGGAAATCTTGAGCAGTTCTTC
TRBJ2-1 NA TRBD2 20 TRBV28 CASSPYRDSLRLAEYNEQFF TGTGCCAGCAGTCCATATAGGGACAGCCTCCGACTAGCGGAGTACAATGAGCAGTTCTTC
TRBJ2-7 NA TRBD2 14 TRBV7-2 CASSRSGPTYEQYF TGTGCCAGCAGCCGTAGCGGGCCAACCTACGAGCAGTACTTC
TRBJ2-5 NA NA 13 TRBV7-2 CASSSSPGGTQYF TGTGCCAGCAGCTCCAGCCCCGGCGGGACCCAGTACTTC
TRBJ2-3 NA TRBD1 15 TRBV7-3 CASSRWDRVTDTQYF TGTGCCAGCAGCCGGTGGGACAGGGTCACAGATACGCAGTATTTT
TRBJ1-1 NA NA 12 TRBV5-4 CASTRTQGEAFF TGTGCCAGCACCCGGACACAGGGCGAAGCTTTCTTT
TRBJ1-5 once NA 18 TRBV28 CASSFLNTRQVSNQPQHF TGTGCCAGCAGTTTCCTAAATACCAGACAGGTTAGCAATCAGCCCCAGCATTTT
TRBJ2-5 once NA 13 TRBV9 CASSVIYGETQYF TGTGCCAGCAGCGTAATATACGGAGAGACCCAGTACTTC
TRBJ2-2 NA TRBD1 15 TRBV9 CASSVVSGGNGELFF TGTGCCAGCAGCGTAGTCTCAGGGGGAAACGGGGAGCTGTTTTTT
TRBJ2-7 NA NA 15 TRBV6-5 CASSPLSAGTFEQYF TGTGCCAGCAGCCCCCTTTCGGCAGGGACTTTCGAGCAGTACTTC
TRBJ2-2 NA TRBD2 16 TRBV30 CAWTGLAGGRTGELFF TGTGCCTGGACGGGACTAGCGGGAGGGCGCACCGGGGAGCTGTTTTTT
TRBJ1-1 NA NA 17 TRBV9 CASSPRSGGLMNTEAFF TGTGCCAGCAGCCCTAGGAGTGGCGGTCTCATGAACACTGAAGCTTTCTTT
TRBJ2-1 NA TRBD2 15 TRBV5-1 CASSLLAGDYNEQFF TGCGCCAGCAGCCTTTTAGCGGGAGACTACAATGAGCAGTTCTTC